The subject of this entry is one TCR beta chain. The entry originates in a study of T cell responses to AZD1222 COVID-19 vaccine. Germline assignment: CDR1 MNHEY and CDR2 SVGEGT. This CDR3 contains 16 residues. Germline trimming cut 4 bases from V and 6 bases from J; bases unmatched to any gene: 5. Using immunoSEQ multiplex PCR, the repertoire was profiled, and TCRdb retains in-frame clones only, with some absent. The data show 100,000 to 150,000 clones, approximately 86% seen once. This material consisted of peripheral blood, taken on day 0 of AZD1222 vaccination. This TCR was recovered from an adult in good health. The gene calls are TRBV6-2 or TRBV6-3 and TRBJ2-1, with 14 nucleotides matching TRBD2. The CDR3 nucleotides read TGTGCCAGCAGTTTAAGACTAGCGGGGGGGCTCAATGAGCAGTTCTTC. This gives the protein CASSLRLAGGLNEQFF.